The rows below give T cell receptor beta chains drawn from one sample of a study of OX40 agonist ivuxolimab in advanced cancers. The assay was immunoSEQ multiplex PCR, and TCRdb's table has in-frame clones only and misses some. The sample has tens of thousands of clones, around 80% seen once; the top ten hold around 4.5%. This material consisted of CD4+ or CD8+ T cells sorted from blood, taken in a trial of the OX40 agonist ivuxolimab. All receptors come from an adult with an advanced solid tumor such as melanoma, head and neck, liver or kidney cancer. Both conserved end residues are part of each CDR3. Fields, in order: CDR3 length, clone size, J gene, V gene, D gene, CDR3 DNA, CDR3 protein. A D gene is named only where the DNA matches it firmly. A row's size may be missing; if present it is once, few, many or a size class.

>15|.|TRBJ1-6|TRBV4-3|.
TGCGCCAGCAGCCAAGTTCCCGAACAGGGTTCACCCCTCCACTTT
CASSQVPEQGSPLHF
>13|few|TRBJ1-1|TRBV19|.
TGTGCCAGTAGTATCGGCCCAAACACTGAAGCTTTCTTT
CASSIGPNTEAFF
>17|.|TRBJ1-5|TRBV27|.
TGTGCCAGCAGTCCCGCTTACGAGCTGCCATCAAATCAGCCCCAGCATTTT
CASSPAYELPSNQPQHF
>15|.|TRBJ2-1|TRBV5-4|TRBD2
TGTGCCAGCAGCGGGGTTAGGCGGGGGGACCACGAGCAGTTCTTC
CASSGVRRGDHEQFF
>14|.|TRBJ1-3|TRBV5-1|.
TGCGCCAGCAGCTCGGAAGGCGCTGGAAACACCATATATTTT
CASSSEGAGNTIYF
>16|once|TRBJ2-1|TRBV5-1|.
TGCGCCAGCAGCTCCGCCGGGACAGGGGGTAGCGGGAGGTCGTTCTTC
CASSSAGTGGSGRSFF
>14|.|TRBJ1-6|TRBV6-5|TRBD1
TGTGCCAGCACCATGGGGCAGGGGGGTTCACCCCTCCACTTT
CASTMGQGGSPLHF
>13|.|TRBJ1-2|TRBV28|.
TGTGCCAGCAGTTTGAGGGCGAACTATGGCTACACCTTC
CASSLRANYGYTF
>16|.|TRBJ1-2|TRBV19|.
TGTGCCAGTAGGGACAAGGGGCAGGGAGACGGCTATGGCTACACCTTC
CASRDKGQGDGYGYTF
>14|.|TRBJ1-5|TRBV6-5|TRBD1
TGTGCCAGCAGTGAAGAAAGGGGGCGCAGGCCCCAGCATTTT
CASSEERGRRPQHF
>11|.|TRBJ2-1|TRBV2|.
TGTGCCAGCAGTATAGCGGCCGAGCAGTTCTTC
CASSIAAEQFF
>13|.|TRBJ2-1|TRBV5-1|.
TGCGCCAGCCGCCGCCGGGGGTTACAGGAGCAGTTCTTC
CASRRRGLQEQFF
>13|.|TRBJ1-1|TRBV7-8|.
TGTGCCAGCAGCTTACCAGGGAACACTGAAGCTTTCTTT
CASSLPGNTEAFF
>16|.|TRBJ2-7|TRBV28|.
TGTGCCAGCAGAGTACCCCTTAGGGGGAGATGGTACGAGCAGTACTTC
CASRVPLRGRWYEQYF
>12|.|TRBJ2-7|TRBV11-2|.
TGTGCCAGCAGCTTGACAGGCTACGAGCAGTACTTC
CASSLTGYEQYF
>12|.|TRBJ2-3|TRBV18|.
TGTGCCAGCTCGGGGCCCACAGATACGCAGTATTTT
CASSGPTDTQYF
>14|.|TRBJ2-5|TRBV27|TRBD1
TGTGCCAGCATCATCGGACAGGGACAAGAGACCCAGTACTTC
CASIIGQGQETQYF
>13|few|TRBJ1-4|TRBV7-3|.
TGTGCCAGCAGCCCAGGGGCTGGGGAAAAACTGTTTTTT
CASSPGAGEKLFF
>13|few|TRBJ1-2|TRBV2|.
TGTGCCAGCAGGGCCACTGCTGCTGGTGGCTACACCTTC
CASRATAAGGYTF
>17|once|TRBJ2-4|TRBV18|TRBD1
TGTGCCAGCTCACCGGACAGGGGGTCGGGGGCCAAAAACATTCAGTACTTC
CASSPDRGSGAKNIQYF
>18|.|TRBJ2-5|TRBV7-6|TRBD2
TGTGCCAGCAGCTGGGGGAAGCGGGGGGGAACCGGAGGAGAGACCCAGTACTTC
CASSWGKRGGTGGETQYF
>18|.|TRBJ1-4|TRBV1|.
TGCACCAGCAGCCAAGGGTGGGACAGTTCAAGGCCGGGTGAAAAACTGTTTTTT
CTSSQGWDSSRPGEKLFF
>16|.|TRBJ2-5|TRBV27|TRBD2
TGTGCCAGCAGTCCTCGTGATCGGGGGGGCCTCGAGACCCAGTACTTC
CASSPRDRGGLETQYF
>13|once|TRBJ2-5|TRBV2|TRBD1
TGTGCCAGCAGTTCAGGGACAGGGAAGACCCAGTACTTC
CASSSGTGKTQYF
>14|.|TRBJ2-7|TRBV9|.
TGTGCCAGCAGCCCCCACCTGGAGCCATACGAGCAGTACTTC
CASSPHLEPYEQYF
>13|.|TRBJ2-3|TRBV2|.
TGTGCCAGAGATCCGGGAGTCGCAGATACGCAGTATTTT
CARDPGVADTQYF
>13|.|TRBJ2-7|TRBV28|.
TGTGCCAGCAGTTTATCCGAACGCGACGAGCAGTACTTC
CASSLSERDEQYF
>15|.|TRBJ2-3|TRBV19|TRBD2
TGTGCCAGTAGTTGGACTAGCGGGGCCGTGGATACGCAGTATTTT
CASSWTSGAVDTQYF
>16|.|TRBJ2-3|TRBV5-4|.
TGTGCCAGCAGACCATACGGGACTCCCACGACAGATACGCAGTATTTT
CASRPYGTPTTDTQYF
>14|.|TRBJ1-1|TRBV5-6|.
TGTGCCAGCAGCTTGGGGATAAGGAACACTGAAGCTTTCTTT
CASSLGIRNTEAFF
>14|once|TRBJ2-4|TRBV29-1|TRBD1
TGCAGCGTTCGCCGGGACAGGGGACAAACGTTTCAGTACTTC
CSVRRDRGQTFQYF
>14|.|TRBJ1-4|TRBV5-4|.
TGTGCCAGCAGCCAAGGGCGGGGTAATGAAAAACTGTTTTTT
CASSQGRGNEKLFF
>13|.|TRBJ2-1|TRBV29-1|TRBD1
TGCAGCGTGGGGACAGGGGTTCGAAATGAGCAGTTCTTC
CSVGTGVRNEQFF
>15|.|TRBJ1-6|TRBV7-9|TRBD1
TGTGCCAGCAGCTTAGCTGACAGGGCCAATTCACCCCTCCACTTT
CASSLADRANSPLHF
>14|.|TRBJ2-4|TRBV2|TRBD2
TGTGCCAGCCGACTAGCGGGAGCCAAAAACATTCAGTACTTC
CASRLAGAKNIQYF
>16|.|TRBJ2-5|TRBV14|TRBD1
TGTGCCAGCAGCCGGGGGACAGGCTGGGGACAAGAGACCCAGTACTTC
CASSRGTGWGQETQYF
>16|.|TRBJ1-2|TRBV6-8|TRBD1
TGTGCCAGCAGTTACAGGACAGGGGGCGCATTCTATGGCTACACCTTC
CASSYRTGGAFYGYTF
>14|.|TRBJ1-1|TRBV7-2|.
TGTGCCAGCAGCTTAGCGAGGGCAGGCAATGAAGCTTTCTTT
CASSLARAGNEAFF
>13|.|TRBJ2-7|TRBV28|TRBD1
TGTGCCAGCAGACCACAGGGGACCTACGAGCAGTACTTC
CASRPQGTYEQYF
>16|.|TRBJ2-1|TRBV9|.
TGTGCCAGCAGCGTATCGGGGGGCCAGAGCTACAATGAGCAGTTCTTC
CASSVSGGQSYNEQFF
>17|.|TRBJ2-3|TRBV7-2|TRBD2
TGTGCCAGCAGCCCGAGGGTAGCGGGAGGCCAGGCAGATACGCAGTATTTT
CASSPRVAGGQADTQYF
>12|few|TRBJ2-1|TRBV7-3|.
TGTGCCAGCAGCCCGGACTCAGCACCGCAGTTCTTC
CASSPDSAPQFF
>13|.|TRBJ1-2|TRBV7-2|.
TGTGCCAGCAGTCGGACAGAAGCCTATGGCTACACCTTC
CASSRTEAYGYTF
>13|.|TRBJ1-2|TRBV6-1|.
TGTGCCAGCAGTGATTACGGGATCAATGGCTACACCTTC
CASSDYGINGYTF
>11|.|TRBJ2-5|TRBV20-1|.
TGCAGTGCTCACGGTTCGGAGACCCAGTACTTC
CSAHGSETQYF
>14|.|TRBJ2-3|TRBV19|.
TGTGCCATCTCAACCCGGGGGGCCACAGATACGCAGTATTTT
CAISTRGATDTQYF
>15|.|TRBJ1-2|TRBV14|TRBD1
TGTGCCAGCAGCCAAAAAGGGACAGGGGTATATGGCTACACCTTC
CASSQKGTGVYGYTF
>13|.|TRBJ1-1|TRBV9|.
TGTGCCAGCAGCGTAGGGAGGGGAACTGAAGCTTTCTTT
CASSVGRGTEAFF
>14|once|TRBJ2-7|TRBV5-1|.
TGCGCCAGCAGCCCGGAGGCAGTTTCCTACGAGCAGTACTTC
CASSPEAVSYEQYF
>12|.|TRBJ1-1|TRBV11-3|.
TGTGCCAGCAGCTTAAGCGGGGAGGAAGCTTTCTTT
CASSLSGEEAFF
>15|.|TRBJ2-7|TRBV5-6|TRBD2
TGTGCCAGCAGCTCTATGACTAGCGGCACCTACGAGCAGTACTTC
CASSSMTSGTYEQYF
>14|.|TRBJ2-7|TRBV5-5|.
TGTGCCAGCAGCTTCGGACTGGGGGAATACGAGCAGTACTTC
CASSFGLGEYEQYF
>14|.|TRBJ2-5|TRBV11-2|.
TGTGCCAGCAGCTTAGGACTAGGGGGCGAGACCCAGTACTTC
CASSLGLGGETQYF
>19|.|TRBJ1-5|TRBV5-8|TRBD1
TGTGCCAGCAGCTCCTACGCCAATACAGGGGTCAGGTACAATCAGCCCCAGCATTTT
CASSSYANTGVRYNQPQHF
>15|few|TRBJ1-1|TRBV10-2|.
TGCGCCAGCAGTGAGTCGGAGGATAGGAGGACTGAAGCTTTCTTT
CASSESEDRRTEAFF
>19|.|TRBJ2-3|TRBV27|TRBD2
TGTGCCAGCAGTCTCGCGGGACTAGCGGGGAATACACCCACAGATACGCAGTATTTT
CASSLAGLAGNTPTDTQYF
>17|.|TRBJ1-5|TRBV19|TRBD1
TGTGCCAGTAGAACACAGACAGGGAAGGTAAATAATCAGCCCCAGCATTTT
CASRTQTGKVNNQPQHF